The 9 T cell receptor beta chains listed next were all sequenced from one sample in a study of T cell repertoires in cytomegalovirus infection. TCRdb re-called the reads with MiXCR, one entry per CDR3 protein. The sample has 450,000 to 600,000 distinct CDR3 sequences, around 10% seen once. Sequencing used PBMCs. The receptors come from a human donor in good health (CMV status not recorded). Some clones in this sample may be carry-over from other donors' samples.

This clonotype has a handful of counts. The rearrangement uses TRBV20-1 and TRBJ2-1, with D perhaps TRBD2 (6 bases). Germline-derived CDR1 and CDR2 are DFQATT and SNEGSKA (reference sequence). Trimming removed 7 bases from V and 3 bases from J, with 16 bases in between. The CDR3 has 14 residues. The CDR3 coding sequence is TGCAGTGTTATCCTAGCGCCCTACTACAATGAGCAGTTCTTC. It codes for CSVILAPYYNEQFF.

This clonotype was observed many times. The chain employs TRBV27 and TRBJ1-2, with TRBD1 matching 7 bases. The V gene's germline CDR1 is MNHEY and CDR2 SMNVEV (reference sequence). This CDR3 has 18 amino acids. Trimming at V came to 5 bases and at J to 4 bases, leaving 19 bases not matched to a gene. The CDR3 DNA is TGTGCCAGCAGTAACCGGGACAGCCTACGAAACTTACCCTATGGCTACACCTTC. Translating it yields CASSNRDSLRNLPYGYTF.

This clonotype occurred a few times. The chain is built from TRBV11-2 and TRBJ1-4, with TRBD1 matching over 9 bases. Germline V gives CDR1 SGHAT, CDR2 FQNNGV. There are 15 residues in the CDR3. The junction had 5 bases not matched to a gene; V was cut back by 4 bases and J by 5 bases. CDR3 DNA sequence: TGTGCCAGCAGCTCTCGGACAGGGGACAATGAAAAACTGTTTTTT. This sequence encodes CASSSRTGDNEKLFF.

This clonotype was seen a few times. The V gene is TRBV5-5, the J gene TRBJ1-5; the D is unclear. The CDR3 covers 13 residues. The germline V and J ends were trimmed by 1 base and 5 bases, with 7 bases remaining between them. Germline V gives CDR1 SGHKS, CDR2 YYEKEE (reference sequence). The CDR3 spells CASSLTVDQPQHF. The CDR3 bases are TGTGCCAGCAGCTTGACAGTGGATCAGCCCCAGCATTTT.

This clonotype showed up many times. The J gene is TRBJ2-1, the V gene TRBV20-1; the match to TRBD2 covers 8 bases. The germline V gene encodes CDR1 DFQATT and CDR2 SNEGSKA (reference sequence). This CDR3 spans 15 amino acids. The trim removed 3 bases at V and 1 base at J, leaving 5 bases unmatched. CDR3 sequence (DNA): TGCAGTGCTAGCGTTAGCGGGGTGTCCTACAATGAGCAGTTCTTC. Protein sequence: CSASVSGVSYNEQFF.

J is TRBJ1-1 and V is TRBV20-1; TRBD1 agrees at 8 bases. J was trimmed by 4 bases and V by 3 bases; bases with no gene match: 7. The CDR3 runs to 14 residues. Per the germline V gene, CDR1 is DFQATT and CDR2 is SNEGSKA (reference sequence). CDR3 sequence (DNA): TGCAGTGCTAGTGCGTCGGACAGGGTCACTGAAGCTTTCTTT. It yields the protein CSASASDRVTEAFF.

This clonotype was observed many times. The rearrangement joins TRBV6-1 to TRBJ2-3; TRBD2 aligns across 12 bases. The length of the CDR3 is 15 residues. J gave up 3 bases and V 6 bases, and 4 bases lay outside the gene matches. Germline CDR1 and CDR2: MNHNS and SASEGT. The DNA for the CDR3 is TGTGCCAGCAGACCACTAGCGGGAGGTACAGATACGCAGTATTTT. Translation gives CASRPLAGGTDTQYF.

This clonotype occurred many times. This CDR3 is CASRPTGGAWNEQFF. CDR3 in DNA: TGTGCCAGCAGGCCGACAGGGGGCGCTTGGAATGAGCAGTTCTTC. The chain is built from TRBV11-2 and TRBJ2-1; TRBD1 aligns across 10 bases. With 6 bases clipped from V and 7 bases from J, the junction kept 9 bases outside the gene matches. CDR1 and CDR2 (germline): SGHAT, FQNNGV. The CDR3 length is 15 residues.

The chain links TRBV19 to TRBJ2-5; possibly TRBD2 for D (5 bases). Trimming cost V 8 bases and J 1 base, with 8 bases left between them. The germline V gene has CDR1 LNHDA and CDR2 SQIVND (reference sequence). CDR3 size: 12 residues. This CDR3 is CASAGLQETQYF. The CDR3 DNA is TGTGCCAGTGCAGGACTCCAAGAGACCCAGTACTTC. The full variable domain, completed using reference TRBV19 and TRBJ2-5, is DGGITQSPKYLFRKEGQNVTLSCEQNLNHDAMYWYRQDPGQGLRLIYYSQIVNDFQKGDIAEGYSVSREKKESFPLTVTSAQKNPTAFYLCASAGLQETQYFGPGTRLLVL.